Listed below are T cell receptor beta chains from one sample, sequenced in a study of CD8 T cells in Susac syndrome. Via MiXCR, TCRdb re-called the immunoSEQ multiplex PCR reads, giving one row per CDR3 protein. Found here are hundreds of thousands of distinct CDR3 sequences, approximately 95% of them singletons; the top ten hold around 0.08%. Sequencing was done on a sample of CD4+ T cells from PBMCs. The receptors shown here come from a human donor with multiple sclerosis. CDR3s include the opening cysteine and the closing phenylalanine or tryptophan. Each record gives: D gene, J gene, clone size, V gene, CDR3 DNA, CDR3 protein. D genes are given only for firm matches. Clone size is not always given. Where it is, it says once, few, many or a class for expanded clones.

>TRBD1|TRBJ1-1|once|TRBV5-1
TGCGCCAGCAGCCCCCAGGGGGGGGCTGGTGAAGCTTTCTTT
CASSPQGGAGEAFF
>NA|TRBJ2-1|NA|TRBV3-1
TGTGCCAGCAGCCAAGCACTGGACAGTGAGCAGTTCTTC
CASSQALDSEQFF
>TRBD2|TRBJ2-5|NA|TRBV20-1
TGCAGTTCATACGTGGCGGGGGTGAGAGAGACCCAGTACTTC
CSSYVAGVRETQYF
>NA|TRBJ2-6|NA|TRBV20-1
TGCAGTGCTAGTGCCACTTCTGGGGCCAACGTCCTGACTTTC
CSASATSGANVLTF
>NA|TRBJ2-3|NA|TRBV12-5
TGTGCTAGTGGTTTGGGTCCCGTAGCAGATACGCAGTATTTT
CASGLGPVADTQYF
>NA|TRBJ2-5|NA|TRBV5-6
TGTGCCAGCAGCTCAATGGACAGTCAAGAGACCCAGTACTTC
CASSSMDSQETQYF
>TRBD1|TRBJ2-3|NA|TRBV20-1
TGCAGTGCCCGCCGACAGGGGGCCGGCACAGATACGCAGTATTTT
CSARRQGAGTDTQYF
>NA|TRBJ1-6|NA|TRBV2
TGTGCCAGCAGTGTCGCCCTTGGATCACCCCTCCACTTT
CASSVALGSPLHF
>NA|TRBJ1-3|NA|TRBV6-6
TGTGCCAGCATTCCCACAGGGAGCTCTGGAAACACCATATATTTT
CASIPTGSSGNTIYF
>NA|TRBJ1-5|NA|TRBV30
TGTGCCTGGAGTCTTACAGGTGCCGGAGAACAGCCCCAGCATTTT
CAWSLTGAGEQPQHF
>NA|TRBJ1-2|once|TRBV14
TGTGCCAGCAGCCAAGATAATTGGTTCGGCTACACCTTC
CASSQDNWFGYTF
>NA|TRBJ1-5|NA|TRBV20-1
TGCAGTGCATTAGAGGGGGGGCCGGATCAGCCCCAGCATTTT
CSALEGGPDQPQHF
>NA|TRBJ1-1|NA|TRBV3-1
TGTGCCAGCAGCACAGGGTTCAACACTGAAGCTTTCTTT
CASSTGFNTEAFF
>NA|TRBJ2-5|NA|TRBV5-1
TGCGCCAGCAGCTTGGCAGGGTCTCGGGAGACCCAGTACTTC
CASSLAGSRETQYF
>NA|TRBJ2-1|NA|TRBV12-3/TRBV12-4
TGTGCCAGCAGTTTAGGGATGGACTACAATGAGCAGTTCTTC
CASSLGMDYNEQFF
>NA|TRBJ2-1|NA|TRBV6-5
TGTGCCAGCAGTTACTCACGCGGGGTCTACAATGAGCAGTTCTTC
CASSYSRGVYNEQFF
>NA|TRBJ1-6|NA|TRBV12-3/TRBV12-4
TGTGCCAGCAGTTACGTAGGTTCTAATTCACCCCTCCACTTT
CASSYVGSNSPLHF
>NA|TRBJ2-7|once|TRBV3-1
TGTGCCAGCAGCCCCGGGGAGCCCTACGAGCAGTACTTC
CASSPGEPYEQYF
>TRBD2|TRBJ2-3|NA|TRBV20-1
TGCAGCTTGCTAGCGGGGGGGTCAGATACGCAGTATTTT
CSLLAGGSDTQYF
>NA|TRBJ2-4|NA|TRBV7-2
TGTGCCAGCAGCTTAGACTCGGCTAGGAGGTCAGGCATTCAGTACTTC
CASSLDSARRSGIQYF
>NA|TRBJ1-1|NA|TRBV29-1
TGCAGCGCCTCGAAGGAGGGGGACGGCACTGAAGCTTTCTTT
CSASKEGDGTEAFF
>NA|TRBJ2-3|NA|TRBV12-3/TRBV12-4
TGTGCCAGCAGTTCCCGGACTGAACGCCATACGCAGTATTTT
CASSSRTERHTQYF
>TRBD2|TRBJ2-5|NA|TRBV20-1
TGCAGTGCTCCCGGACTAGTGAAAGAGACCCAGTACTTC
CSAPGLVKETQYF
>NA|TRBJ1-6|NA|TRBV30
TGTGCCTGGAGTGGAGGGGGAGGATATAATTCACCCCTCCACTTT
CAWSGGGGYNSPLHF
>NA|TRBJ2-3|NA|TRBV2
TGTGCCAGCGGGGGACGCACAGATACGCAGTATTTT
CASGGRTDTQYF
>NA|TRBJ2-4|NA|TRBV4-1
TGCGCCAGCAGCCAGAATCTGGGACGGCCGGACATTCAGTACTTC
CASSQNLGRPDIQYF
>NA|TRBJ2-5|NA|TRBV2
TGTGCCAGCATATACCAAGAGACCCAGTACTTC
CASIYQETQYF
>TRBD2|TRBJ2-1|NA|TRBV9
TGTGCCAGCAGCGTAGATGGCGGGGGGTTGACCTACAATGAGCAGTTCTTC
CASSVDGGGLTYNEQFF
>NA|TRBJ1-5|NA|TRBV5-1
TGCGCCAGCAGCCCGGGGCCGGGTCAGCCCCAGCATTTT
CASSPGPGQPQHF
>TRBD1|TRBJ1-1|NA|TRBV29-1
TGCAGCGTTTCGGACAGGGTTTCTGAAGCTTTCTTT
CSVSDRVSEAFF
>TRBD1|TRBJ1-2|NA|TRBV19
TGTGCCACTACTGTTACAGGGGGCAATGGCTACACCTTC
CATTVTGGNGYTF
>NA|TRBJ1-2|NA|TRBV20-1
TGCAGTGCCCGGACGGGGTATGGCTACACCTTC
CSARTGYGYTF